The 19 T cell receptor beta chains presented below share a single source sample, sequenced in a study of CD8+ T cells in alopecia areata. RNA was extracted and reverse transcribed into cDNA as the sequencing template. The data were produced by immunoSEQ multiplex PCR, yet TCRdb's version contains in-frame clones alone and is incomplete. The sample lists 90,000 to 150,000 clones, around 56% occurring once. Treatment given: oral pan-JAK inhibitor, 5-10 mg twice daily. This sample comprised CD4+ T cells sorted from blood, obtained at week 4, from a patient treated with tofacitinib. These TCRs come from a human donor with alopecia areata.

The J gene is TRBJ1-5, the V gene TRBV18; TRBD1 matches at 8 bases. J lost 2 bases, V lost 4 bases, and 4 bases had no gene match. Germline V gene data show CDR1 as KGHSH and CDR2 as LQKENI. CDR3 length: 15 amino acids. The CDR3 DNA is TGTGCCAGCTCACAGGGACAGGCCCGCAATCAGCCCCAGCATTTT. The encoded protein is CASSQGQARNQPQHF.

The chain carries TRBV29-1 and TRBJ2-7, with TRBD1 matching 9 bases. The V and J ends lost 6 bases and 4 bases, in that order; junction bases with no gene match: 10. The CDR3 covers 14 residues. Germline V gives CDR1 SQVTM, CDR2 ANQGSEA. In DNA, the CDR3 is TGCAGCGTGGGGGCTAGGGACAGGGCATACGAGCAGTACTTC. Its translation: CSVGARDRAYEQYF.

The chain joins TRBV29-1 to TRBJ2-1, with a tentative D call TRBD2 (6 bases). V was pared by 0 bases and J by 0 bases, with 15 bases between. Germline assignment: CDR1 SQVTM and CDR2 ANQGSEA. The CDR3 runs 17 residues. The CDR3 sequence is CSVEDEWGGVSYNEQFF. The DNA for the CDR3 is TGCAGCGTTGAAGATGAGTGGGGCGGGGTCTCCTACAATGAGCAGTTCTTC.

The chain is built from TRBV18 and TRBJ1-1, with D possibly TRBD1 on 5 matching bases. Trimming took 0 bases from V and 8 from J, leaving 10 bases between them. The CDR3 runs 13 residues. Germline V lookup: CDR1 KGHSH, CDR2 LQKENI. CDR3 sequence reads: CASSPPKGKEAFF. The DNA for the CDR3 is TGTGCCAGCTCACCACCGAAGGGGAAGGAAGCTTTCTTT.

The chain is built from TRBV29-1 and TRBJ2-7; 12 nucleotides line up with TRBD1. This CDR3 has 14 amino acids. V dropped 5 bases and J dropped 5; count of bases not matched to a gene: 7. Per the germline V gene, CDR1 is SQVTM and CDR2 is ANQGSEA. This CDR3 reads CSVKTGQGANEQYF. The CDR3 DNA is TGCAGCGTTAAAACGGGACAGGGGGCGAACGAGCAGTACTTC.

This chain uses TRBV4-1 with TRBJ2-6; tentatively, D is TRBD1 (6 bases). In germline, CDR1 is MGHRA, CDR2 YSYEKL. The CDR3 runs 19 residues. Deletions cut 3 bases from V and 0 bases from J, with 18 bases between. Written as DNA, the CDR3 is TGCGCCAGCAGCCACGGAACCGGGACACCGGCCTCTGGGGCCAACGTCCTGACTTTC. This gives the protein CASSHGTGTPASGANVLTF.

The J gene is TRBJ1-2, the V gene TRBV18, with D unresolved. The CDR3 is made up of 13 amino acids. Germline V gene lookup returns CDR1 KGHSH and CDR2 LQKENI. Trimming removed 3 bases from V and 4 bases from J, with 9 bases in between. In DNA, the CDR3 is TGTGCCAGCTCACCGGGCAACGGCTATGGCTACACCTTC. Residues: CASSPGNGYGYTF.

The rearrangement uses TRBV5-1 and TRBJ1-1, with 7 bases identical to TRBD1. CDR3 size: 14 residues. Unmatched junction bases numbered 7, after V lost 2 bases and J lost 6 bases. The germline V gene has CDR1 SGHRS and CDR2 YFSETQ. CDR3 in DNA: TGCGCCAGCAGCTTATTACAGGGGAGGGCTGAAGCTTTCTTT. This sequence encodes CASSLLQGRAEAFF.

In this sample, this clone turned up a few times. CDR3 in amino acids: CASSDGGRRNEQFF. CDR3 DNA: TGTGCCAGCAGTGATGGGGGGCGCAGAAATGAGCAGTTCTTC. This chain joins TRBV6-4 and TRBJ2-1, with D possibly being TRBD1 or TRBD2 (6 bases each). The V and J ends lost 3 bases and 7 bases respectively, with 13 bases between them. Germline V gene data show CDR1 as MRHNA and CDR2 as SNTAGT. The CDR3 contains 14 residues.

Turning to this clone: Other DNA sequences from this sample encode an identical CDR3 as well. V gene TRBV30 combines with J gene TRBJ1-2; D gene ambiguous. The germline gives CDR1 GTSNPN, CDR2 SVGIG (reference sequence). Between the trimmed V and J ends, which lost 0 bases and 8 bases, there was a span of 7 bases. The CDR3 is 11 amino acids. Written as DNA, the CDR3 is TGTGCCTGGAGTGTTCATTACGGCTACACCTTC. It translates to CAWSVHYGYTF. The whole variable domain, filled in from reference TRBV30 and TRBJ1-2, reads SQTIHQWPATLVQPVGSPLSLECTVEGTSNPNLYWYRQAAGRGLQLLFYSVGIGQISSEVPQNLSASRPQDRQFILSSKKLLLSDSGFYLCAWSVHYGYTFGSGTRLTVV.

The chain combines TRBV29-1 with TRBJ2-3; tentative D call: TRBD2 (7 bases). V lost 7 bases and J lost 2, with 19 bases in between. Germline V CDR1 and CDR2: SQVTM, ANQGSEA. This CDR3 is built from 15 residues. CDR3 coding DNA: TGCAGCGCCCCGAGAAGGGGGGGGCACACAGATACGCAGTATTTT. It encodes CSAPRRGGHTDTQYF.

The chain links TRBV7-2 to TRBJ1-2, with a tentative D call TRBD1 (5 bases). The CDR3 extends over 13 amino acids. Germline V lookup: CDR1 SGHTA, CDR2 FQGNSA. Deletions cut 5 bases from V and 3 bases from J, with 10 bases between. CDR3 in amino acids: CASSGGLYYGYTF. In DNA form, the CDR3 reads TGTGCCAGCAGCGGGGGACTGTACTATGGCTACACCTTC.

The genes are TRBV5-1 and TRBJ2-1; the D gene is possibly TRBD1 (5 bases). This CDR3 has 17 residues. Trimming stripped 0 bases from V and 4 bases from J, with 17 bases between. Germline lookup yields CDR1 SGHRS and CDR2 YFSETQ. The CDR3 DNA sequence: TGCGCCAGCAGCTTGGCCGCGGACATATTGGGTTACAATGAGCAGTTCTTC. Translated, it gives CASSLAADILGYNEQFF.

The CDR3 sequence: CSVVGGADTDTQYF. CDR3 bases: TGCAGCGTTGTTGGCGGGGCTGACACAGATACGCAGTATTTT. The chain is built from TRBV29-1 and TRBJ2-3; tentative D call: TRBD2 (6 bases). Per the germline V gene, CDR1 is SQVTM and CDR2 is ANQGSEA. The CDR3 has 14 residues. V gave up 4 bases and J gave up 2 bases, with 13 bases separating them.

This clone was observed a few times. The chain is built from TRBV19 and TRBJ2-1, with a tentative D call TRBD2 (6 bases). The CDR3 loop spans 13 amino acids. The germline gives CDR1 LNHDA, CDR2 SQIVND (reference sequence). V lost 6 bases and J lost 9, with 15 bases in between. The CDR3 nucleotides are TGTGCCAGTAGGGACCGGGGAGCGGGTGAGCAGTTCTTC. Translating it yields CASRDRGAGEQFF.

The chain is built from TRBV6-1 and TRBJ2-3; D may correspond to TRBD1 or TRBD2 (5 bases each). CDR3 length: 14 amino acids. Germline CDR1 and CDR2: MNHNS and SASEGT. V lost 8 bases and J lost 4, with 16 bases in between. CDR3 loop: CASLRGKVSDTQYF. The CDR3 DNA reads TGTGCCAGCCTCCGGGGCAAGGTGTCAGATACGCAGTATTTT.

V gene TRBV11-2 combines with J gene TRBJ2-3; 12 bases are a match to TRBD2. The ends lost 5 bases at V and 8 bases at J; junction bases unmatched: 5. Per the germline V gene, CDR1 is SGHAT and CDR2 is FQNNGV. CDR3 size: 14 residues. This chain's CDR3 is CASSGPSGRGTQYF. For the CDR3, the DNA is TGTGCCAGCAGCGGGCCTAGCGGGAGGGGTACGCAGTATTTT. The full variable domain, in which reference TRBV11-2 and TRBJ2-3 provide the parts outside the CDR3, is EAGVAQSPRYKIIEKRQSVAFWCNPISGHATLYWYQQILGQGPKLLIQFQNNGVVDDSQLPKDRFSAERLKGVDSTLKIQPAKLEDSAVYLCASSGPSGRGTQYFGPGTRLTVL.

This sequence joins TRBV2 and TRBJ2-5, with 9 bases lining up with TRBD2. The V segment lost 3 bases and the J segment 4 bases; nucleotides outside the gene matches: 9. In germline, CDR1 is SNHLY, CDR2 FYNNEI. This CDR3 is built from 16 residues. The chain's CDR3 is CASSDQGLAGSETQYF. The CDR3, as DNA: TGTGCCAGCAGTGATCAGGGCCTAGCGGGATCAGAGACCCAGTACTTC.

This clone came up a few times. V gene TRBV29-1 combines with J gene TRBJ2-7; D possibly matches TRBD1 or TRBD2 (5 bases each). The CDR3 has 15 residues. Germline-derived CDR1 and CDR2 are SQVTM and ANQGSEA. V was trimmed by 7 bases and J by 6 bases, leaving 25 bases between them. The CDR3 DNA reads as TGCAGCGGCTTACTCGGGGTAGGGGCCCTTTTCGAGCAGTACTTC. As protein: CSGLLGVGALFEQYF.